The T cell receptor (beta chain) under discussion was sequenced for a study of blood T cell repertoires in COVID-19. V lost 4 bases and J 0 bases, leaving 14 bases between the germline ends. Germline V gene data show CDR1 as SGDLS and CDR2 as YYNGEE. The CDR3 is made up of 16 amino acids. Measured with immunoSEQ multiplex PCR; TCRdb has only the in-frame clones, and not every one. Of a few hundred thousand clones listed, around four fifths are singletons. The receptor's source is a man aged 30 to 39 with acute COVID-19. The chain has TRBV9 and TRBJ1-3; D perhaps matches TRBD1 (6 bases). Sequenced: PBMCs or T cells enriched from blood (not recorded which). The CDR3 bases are TGTGCCAGCAGCTTGGGGGACATGTTCTCTGGAAACACCATATATTTT. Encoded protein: CASSLGDMFSGNTIYF.